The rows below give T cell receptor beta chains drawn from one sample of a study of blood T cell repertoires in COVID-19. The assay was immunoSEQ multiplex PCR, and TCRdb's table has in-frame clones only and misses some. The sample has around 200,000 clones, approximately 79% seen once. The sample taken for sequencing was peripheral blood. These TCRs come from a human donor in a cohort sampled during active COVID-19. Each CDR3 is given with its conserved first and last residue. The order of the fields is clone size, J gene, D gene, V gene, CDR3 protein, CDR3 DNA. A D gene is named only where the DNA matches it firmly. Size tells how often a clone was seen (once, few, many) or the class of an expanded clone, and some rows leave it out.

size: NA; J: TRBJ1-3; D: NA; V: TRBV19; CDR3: CASSIIPSSGNTIYF; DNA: TGTGCCAGTAGTATAATCCCGAGCTCTGGAAACACCATATATTTT
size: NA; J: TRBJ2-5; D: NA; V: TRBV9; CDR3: CASSVGGQQETQYF; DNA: TGTGCCAGCAGCGTAGGGGGCCAGCAAGAGACCCAGTACTTC
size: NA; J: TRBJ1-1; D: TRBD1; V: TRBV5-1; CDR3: CASSLPGTGTNTEAFF; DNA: TGCGCCAGCAGCTTACCCGGGACAGGGACGAACACTGAAGCTTTCTTT
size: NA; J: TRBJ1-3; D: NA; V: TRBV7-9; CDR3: CASSSGLTLSGNTIYF; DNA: TGTGCCAGCAGCTCGGGACTGACTTTATCTGGAAACACCATATATTTT
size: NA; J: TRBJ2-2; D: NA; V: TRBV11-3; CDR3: CASGRKAGPTGELFF; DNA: TGTGCCAGCGGACGAAAGGCAGGGCCCACCGGGGAGCTGTTTTTT
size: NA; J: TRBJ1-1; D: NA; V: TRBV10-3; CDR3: CAISPYGTNLNTEAFF; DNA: TGTGCCATCAGTCCTTACGGGACAAATTTGAACACTGAAGCTTTCTTT
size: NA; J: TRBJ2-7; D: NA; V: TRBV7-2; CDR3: CASTVGGEQYF; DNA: TGTGCCAGCACCGTCGGAGGAGAGCAGTACTTC
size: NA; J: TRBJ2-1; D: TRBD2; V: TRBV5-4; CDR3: CASSSKREPYNEQFF; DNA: TGTGCCAGCAGCTCAAAGCGGGAGCCCTACAATGAGCAGTTCTTC
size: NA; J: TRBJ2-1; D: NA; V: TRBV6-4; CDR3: CASSVGGAQYNEQFF; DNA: TGTGCCAGCAGTGTGGGGGGAGCCCAATACAATGAGCAGTTCTTC
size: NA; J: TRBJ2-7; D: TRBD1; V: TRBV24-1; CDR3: CATSEPGQGFYEQYF; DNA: TGTGCCACCAGTGAACCGGGACAGGGGTTCTACGAGCAGTACTTC
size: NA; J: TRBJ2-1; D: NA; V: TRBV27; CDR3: CASSVSGPLYNEQFF; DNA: TGTGCCAGCAGTGTTTCAGGTCCCCTCTACAATGAGCAGTTCTTC
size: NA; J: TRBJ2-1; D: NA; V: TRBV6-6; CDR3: CASTQSQDEQFF; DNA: TGTGCCAGCACTCAATCCCAGGATGAGCAGTTCTTC
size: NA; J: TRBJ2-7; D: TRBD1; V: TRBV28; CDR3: CASRTRGRGYEQYF; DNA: TGTGCCAGCAGGACCAGGGGGCGCGGGTACGAGCAGTACTTC
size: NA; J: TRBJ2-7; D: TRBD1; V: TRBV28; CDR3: CASSSASGQRTSYEQYF; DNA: TGTGCCAGCAGTTCCGCCTCGGGACAGCGTACGTCCTACGAGCAGTACTTC
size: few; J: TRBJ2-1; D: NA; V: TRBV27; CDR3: CASSSTSNEQFF; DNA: TGTGCCAGCAGTTCAACTAGCAATGAGCAGTTCTTC
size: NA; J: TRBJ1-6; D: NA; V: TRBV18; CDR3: CASSNARASPLHF; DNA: TGTGCCAGCTCTAACGCCAGGGCTTCACCCCTCCACTTT
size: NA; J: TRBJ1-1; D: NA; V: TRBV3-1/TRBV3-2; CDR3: CASSQDSRTEAFF; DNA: TGTGCCAGCAGCCAAGATTCGCGGACTGAAGCTTTCTTT
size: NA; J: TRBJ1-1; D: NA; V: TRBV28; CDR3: CASSLSVSAAFF; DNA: TGTGCCAGCAGTTTATCGGTCAGCGCAGCTTTCTTT
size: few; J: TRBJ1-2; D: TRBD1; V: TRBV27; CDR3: CASRTRTGLSGYTF; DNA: TGTGCCAGCAGAACCCGGACAGGGTTGAGTGGCTACACCTTC
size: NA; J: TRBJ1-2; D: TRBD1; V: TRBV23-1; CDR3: CASSQWTGTDYGYTF; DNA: TGCGCCAGCAGTCAATGGACAGGTACCGACTATGGCTACACCTTC
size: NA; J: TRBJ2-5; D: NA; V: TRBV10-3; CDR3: CAISEWSRETQYF; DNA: TGTGCCATCAGTGAGTGGTCCCGGGAGACCCAGTACTTC
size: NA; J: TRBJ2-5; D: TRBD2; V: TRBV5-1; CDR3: CASSLLLAGGVETQYF; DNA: TGCGCCAGCAGCTTGCTCCTAGCGGGAGGGGTAGAGACCCAGTACTTC
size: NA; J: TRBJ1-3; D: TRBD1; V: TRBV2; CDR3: CASSSQGSSGNTIYF; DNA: TGTGCCAGCAGTTCACAGGGGTCTTCTGGAAACACCATATATTTT
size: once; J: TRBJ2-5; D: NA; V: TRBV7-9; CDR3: CASRPGVLYQETQYF; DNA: TGTGCCAGCAGGCCGGGGGTCTTGTACCAAGAGACCCAGTACTTC
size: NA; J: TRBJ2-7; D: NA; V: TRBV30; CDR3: CAWGSLNEQYF; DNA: TGTGCCTGGGGGTCCTTAAACGAGCAGTACTTC
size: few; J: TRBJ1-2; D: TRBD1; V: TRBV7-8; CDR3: CASSGRTGGYGYTF; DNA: TGTGCCAGCAGCGGGAGGACAGGGGGATATGGCTACACCTTC
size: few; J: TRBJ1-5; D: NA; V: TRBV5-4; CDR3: CASTPFSDSQGQPQHF; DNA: TGTGCCAGCACGCCTTTTAGTGACTCCCAGGGGCAGCCCCAGCATTTT
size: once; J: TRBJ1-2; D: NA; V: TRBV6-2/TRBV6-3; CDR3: CASSPYWTAGTNYGYTF; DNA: TGTGCCAGCAGCCCTTATTGGACAGCCGGCACTAACTATGGCTACACCTTC
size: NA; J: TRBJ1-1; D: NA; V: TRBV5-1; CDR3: CASSLRTANTEAFF; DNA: TGCGCCAGCAGCCTCAGGACAGCTAACACTGAAGCTTTCTTT
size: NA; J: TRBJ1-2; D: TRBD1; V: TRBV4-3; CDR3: CASSQEPDRGMGYGYTF; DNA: TGCGCCAGCAGCCAAGAACCGGACAGGGGAATGGGTTATGGCTACACCTTC
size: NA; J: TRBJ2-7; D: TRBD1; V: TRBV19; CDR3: CASNRGQGNYEQYF; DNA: TGTGCCAGTAATCGGGGACAGGGAAACTACGAGCAGTACTTC
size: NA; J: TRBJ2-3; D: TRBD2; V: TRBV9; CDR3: CASSTGLAAYTDTQYF; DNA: TGTGCCAGCAGCACGGGACTAGCGGCGTACACAGATACGCAGTATTTT
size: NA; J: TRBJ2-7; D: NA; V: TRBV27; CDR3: CASSEQGRYEQYF; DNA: TGTGCCAGCAGTGAACAGGGGAGGTACGAGCAGTACTTC
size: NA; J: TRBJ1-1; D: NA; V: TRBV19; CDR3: CASSITPGRTEAFF; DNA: TGTGCCAGTAGTATAACGCCAGGCAGGACTGAAGCTTTCTTT
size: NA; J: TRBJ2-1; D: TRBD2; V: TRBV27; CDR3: CASSLYLAASGNEQFF; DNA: TGTGCCAGCAGTTTATATCTAGCGGCCTCTGGCAATGAGCAGTTCTTC
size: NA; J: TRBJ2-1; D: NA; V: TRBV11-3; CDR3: CASSSGVGYRGNEQFF; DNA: TGTGCCAGCAGCTCAGGGGTGGGGTATAGGGGGAATGAGCAGTTCTTC
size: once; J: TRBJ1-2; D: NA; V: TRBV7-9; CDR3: CASSFDSRRVRYGYTF; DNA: TGTGCCAGCAGCTTCGATTCTAGGAGGGTGAGGTATGGCTACACCTTC
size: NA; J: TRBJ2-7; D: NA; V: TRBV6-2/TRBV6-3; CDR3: CASSYSRGIHEQYF; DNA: TGTGCCAGCAGTTACAGCAGGGGAATCCACGAGCAGTACTTC
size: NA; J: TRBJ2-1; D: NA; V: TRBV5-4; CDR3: CASSGPGEQFF; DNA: TGTGCCAGCAGCGGCCCTGGTGAGCAGTTCTTC
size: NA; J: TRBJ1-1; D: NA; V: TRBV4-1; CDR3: CASSQAGLGATEAFF; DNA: TGCGCCAGCAGCCAAGCCGGCTTGGGGGCCACTGAAGCTTTCTTT
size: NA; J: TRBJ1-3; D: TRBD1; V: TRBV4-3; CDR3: CASSQGDRGRGNTIYF; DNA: TGCGCCAGCAGCCAAGGGGACAGGGGGAGAGGAAACACCATATATTTT
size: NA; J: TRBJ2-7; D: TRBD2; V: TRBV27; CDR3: CASSSGTSGRYHEQYF; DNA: TGTGCCAGCAGTTCCGGGACTAGCGGGAGGTACCACGAGCAGTACTTC
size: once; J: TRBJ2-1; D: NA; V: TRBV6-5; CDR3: CASSYSRYNEQFF; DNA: TGTGCCAGCAGTTACTCGAGATACAATGAGCAGTTCTTC
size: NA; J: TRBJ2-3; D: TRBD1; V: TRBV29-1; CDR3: CSVEGQGPQYF; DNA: TGCAGCGTTGAGGGACAGGGGCCGCAGTATTTT
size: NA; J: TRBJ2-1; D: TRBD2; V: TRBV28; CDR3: CASSPPWGLAGYKEQFF; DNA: TGTGCCAGCAGCCCCCCCTGGGGACTAGCGGGGTACAAGGAGCAGTTCTTC
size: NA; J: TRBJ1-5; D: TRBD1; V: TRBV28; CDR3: CASTRQGNQPQHF; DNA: TGTGCCAGCACCAGACAGGGAAATCAGCCCCAGCATTTT
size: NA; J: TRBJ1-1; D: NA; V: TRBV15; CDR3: CATSRREGLPNTEAFF; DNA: TGTGCCACCAGCCGACGTGAGGGACTTCCGAACACTGAAGCTTTCTTT
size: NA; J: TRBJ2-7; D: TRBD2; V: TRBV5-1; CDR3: CASSGRARSEQYF; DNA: TGCGCCAGCAGCGGGAGGGCGAGGTCCGAGCAGTACTTC
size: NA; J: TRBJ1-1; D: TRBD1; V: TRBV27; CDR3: CASTDRGPNTEAFF; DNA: TGTGCCAGCACGGACAGGGGGCCAAACACTGAAGCTTTCTTT
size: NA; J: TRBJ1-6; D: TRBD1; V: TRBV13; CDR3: CASSYGQGDSPLHF; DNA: TGTGCCAGCAGCTACGGACAGGGAGATTCACCCCTCCACTTT
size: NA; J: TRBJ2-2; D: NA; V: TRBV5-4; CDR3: CASSLAGGVETGELFF; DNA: TGTGCCAGCAGCTTGGCCGGAGGGGTTGAAACCGGGGAGCTGTTTTTT
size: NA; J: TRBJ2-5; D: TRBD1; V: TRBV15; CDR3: CATSRDLLLGQGQETQYF; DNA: TGTGCCACCAGCAGAGATTTATTATTAGGACAGGGACAAGAGACCCAGTACTTC